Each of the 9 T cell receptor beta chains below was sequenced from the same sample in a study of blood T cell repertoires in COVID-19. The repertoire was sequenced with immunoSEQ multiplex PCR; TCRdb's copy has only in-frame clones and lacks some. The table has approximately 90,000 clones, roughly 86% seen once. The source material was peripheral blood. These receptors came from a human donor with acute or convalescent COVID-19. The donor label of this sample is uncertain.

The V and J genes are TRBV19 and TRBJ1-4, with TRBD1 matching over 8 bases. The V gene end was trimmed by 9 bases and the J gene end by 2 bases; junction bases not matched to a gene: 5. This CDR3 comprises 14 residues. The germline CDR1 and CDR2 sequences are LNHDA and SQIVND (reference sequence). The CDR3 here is CASQGAATNEKLFF. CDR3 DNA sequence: TGTGCCAGCCAGGGGGCGGCGACTAATGAAAAACTGTTTTTT. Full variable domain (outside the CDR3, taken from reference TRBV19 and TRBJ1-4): DGGITQSPKYLFRKEGQNVTLSCEQNLNHDAMYWYRQDPGQGLRLIYYSQIVNDFQKGDIAEGYSVSREKKESFPLTVTSAQKNPTAFYLCASQGAATNEKLFFGSGTQLSVL.

This CDR3 is CASSVLGHSSGNTIYF. The DNA for the CDR3 is TGTGCCAGCAGTGTTTTGGGACACAGCTCTGGAAACACCATATATTTT. The rearrangement joins TRBV2 to TRBJ1-3, with D perhaps TRBD1 (6 bases). Trimming pared 4 bases from V and 0 bases from J, leaving 13 bases between. The CDR3 spans 16 residues. CDR1 is SNHLY, CDR2 FYNNEI, per germline.

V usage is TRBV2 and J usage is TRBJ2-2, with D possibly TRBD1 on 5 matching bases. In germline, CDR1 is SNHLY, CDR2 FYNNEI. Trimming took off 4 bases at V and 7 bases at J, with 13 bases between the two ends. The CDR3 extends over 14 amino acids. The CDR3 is CASSVSRAVGELFF. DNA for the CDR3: TGTGCCAGCAGTGTTTCCAGGGCGGTCGGGGAGCTGTTTTTT.

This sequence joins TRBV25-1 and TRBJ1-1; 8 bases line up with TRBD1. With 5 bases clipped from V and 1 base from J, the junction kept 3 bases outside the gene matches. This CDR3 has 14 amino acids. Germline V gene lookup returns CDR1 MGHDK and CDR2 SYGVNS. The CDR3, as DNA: TGTGCCAGCAGTTGGGGACAGGCGAACACTGAAGCTTTCTTT. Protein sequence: CASSWGQANTEAFF.

The CDR3 loop is CAWSVGLAGYNEQFF. The CDR3 DNA is TGTGCCTGGAGTGTTGGGCTAGCGGGCTACAATGAGCAGTTCTTC. This chain uses TRBV30 with TRBJ2-1, with 8 positions matching TRBD2. Trimming removed 0 bases from V and 3 bases from J; junction bases left unmatched: 4. The CDR3 length is 15 residues. The germline gives CDR1 GTSNPN, CDR2 SVGIG (reference sequence).

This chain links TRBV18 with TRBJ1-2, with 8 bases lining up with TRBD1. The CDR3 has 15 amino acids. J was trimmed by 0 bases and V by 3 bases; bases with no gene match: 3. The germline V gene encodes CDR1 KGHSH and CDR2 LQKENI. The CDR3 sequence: CASSPTGETNYGYTF. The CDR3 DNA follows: TGTGCCAGCTCACCGACAGGGGAAACTAACTATGGCTACACCTTC.

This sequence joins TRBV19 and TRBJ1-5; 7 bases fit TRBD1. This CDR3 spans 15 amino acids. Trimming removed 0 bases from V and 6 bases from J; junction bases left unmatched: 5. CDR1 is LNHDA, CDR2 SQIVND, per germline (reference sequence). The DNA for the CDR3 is TGTGCCAGTAGTATAGAACAGGGGAGAGGTCAGCCCCAGCATTTT. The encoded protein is CASSIEQGRGQPQHF. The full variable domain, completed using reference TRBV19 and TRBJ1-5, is DGGITQSPKYLFRKEGQNVTLSCEQNLNHDAMYWYRQDPGQGLRLIYYSQIVNDFQKGDIAEGYSVSREKKESFPLTVTSAQKNPTAFYLCASSIEQGRGQPQHFGDGTRLSIL.

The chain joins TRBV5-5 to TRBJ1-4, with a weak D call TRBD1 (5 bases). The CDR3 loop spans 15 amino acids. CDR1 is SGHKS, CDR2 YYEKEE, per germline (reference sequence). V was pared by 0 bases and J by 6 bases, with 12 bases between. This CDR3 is CASSLVGTWDEKLFF. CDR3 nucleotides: TGTGCCAGCAGCTTGGTGGGGACTTGGGATGAAAAACTGTTTTTT.

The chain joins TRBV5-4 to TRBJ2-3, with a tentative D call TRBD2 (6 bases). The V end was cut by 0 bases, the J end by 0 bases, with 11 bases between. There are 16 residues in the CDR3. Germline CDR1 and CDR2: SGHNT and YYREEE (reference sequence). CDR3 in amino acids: CASSLAGLASTDTQYF. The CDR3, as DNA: TGTGCCAGCAGCTTGGCGGGACTCGCTAGCACAGATACGCAGTATTTT.